This paragraph covers one TCR beta chain sequence. The antigen remains unidentified. CDR1 and CDR2 from the germline V gene are SGHRS and YFSETQ. CDR3 length: 14 residues. V dropped 4 bases and J dropped 5; count of bases not matched to a gene: 8. This entry comes from a study of OX40 agonist ivuxolimab in advanced cancers. Overall study: An agonistic anti-OX40 (CD134) antibody, ivuxolimab, was used to treat the patients. The study gave patients intravenous ivuxolimab at 0.01 to 10 mg/kg every 2 weeks. Study results and caveats: The 0.1-3.0 mg/kg partial responders had among the lowest clonal expansion. Expanded clones were, on average, more numerous among CD8+ T cells than CD4+.

Libraries were prepared by immunoSEQ multiplex PCR; TCRdb keeps only in-frame clonotypes and omits some of them. Of tens of thousands of clones in the sample, around 90% were seen once. This specimen consisted of CD4+ or CD8+ T cells sorted from blood, obtained in a trial of the OX40 agonist ivuxolimab. V usage is TRBV5-1 and J usage is TRBJ1-1; 7 nucleotides line up with TRBD1. This sequence originates from an adult with an advanced solid tumor such as melanoma, head and neck, liver or kidney cancer. The CDR3 is CASSGPGQTTEAFF. Here the CDR3 DNA reads TGCGCCAGCAGCGGCCCGGGACAGACAACTGAAGCTTTCTTT.